Detailed here is one TCR beta chain. Sequencing targeted expressed TCRB transcripts, as all isolated RNA had been reverse transcribed. The data were produced by immunoSEQ multiplex PCR, yet TCRdb's version contains in-frame clones alone and is incomplete. The sample lists just over 150,000 clones, roughly 11% occurring once. The data are from a study of beta chain features in type 1 diabetes. The V end was cut by 1 base, the J end by 4 bases, with 16 bases between. This CDR3 is 16 amino acids long. The V gene's germline CDR1 is LGHNA and CDR2 YSLEER. The chain couples TRBV4-3 to TRBJ1-1; TRBD1 might be the D (5 bases). The sequence derives from a man aged 18-30 years in good health. Specimen: central memory CD4+ T cells from blood. The CDR3 region is CASSQGRQSGGTEAFF. CDR3 coding DNA: TGCGCCAGCAGCCAAGGACGACAGTCGGGAGGCACTGAAGCTTTCTTT.